Each of the 23 T cell receptor beta chains below was sequenced from the same sample in a study of PD-L1 blockade in urothelial cancer. The time point: pretreatment peripheral blood. Only in-frame clones appear in the TCRdb table, and some are missing; sequencing was by immunoSEQ multiplex PCR. The profile shows 60,000 to 70,000 clones, around 81% of them singletons. The sequencing here drew on PBMCs, taken around atezolizumab (anti-PD-L1) treatment. The receptors derive from a man aged 65 to 85 with urothelial cancer.

The chain is built from TRBV28 and TRBJ2-2; D is ambiguous. This CDR3 comprises 17 residues. The germline V gene has CDR1 MDHEN and CDR2 SYDVKM. V gave up 5 bases and J gave up 3 bases, with 19 bases separating them. The CDR3 DNA reads TGTGCCAGCAGTCCCTTTTCCTTGAAGCGTGACACCGGGGAGCTGTTTTTT. As protein: CASSPFSLKRDTGELFF.

The gene calls are TRBV5-1 and TRBJ1-1; D unresolved. Germline-derived CDR1 and CDR2 are SGHRS and YFSETQ. The length of the CDR3 is 15 residues. With 6 bases removed from V and 0 bases from J, the gap between germline ends came to 15 bases. Written as DNA, the CDR3 is TGCGCCAGCATCCCCGGAGACGGAATGAACACTGAAGCTTTCTTT. It translates to CASIPGDGMNTEAFF.

J is TRBJ1-5 and V is TRBV7-8; 10 positions match TRBD1. From germline, CDR1 is SGHVS and CDR2 FQNEAQ. The CDR3 spans 16 residues. V lost 7 bases to trimming and J lost 9 bases; unmatched junction nucleotides: 15. The CDR3 bases are TGTGCCAGCACCCCCCGGCGGGACAGGGGAACGAGGCCCCAGCATTTT. Its protein product is CASTPRRDRGTRPQHF.

The V call is TRBV6-5, the J call TRBJ2-2; 7 nucleotides match TRBD2. The CDR3 totals 12 residues. Looked up from germline, CDR1 is MNHEY and CDR2 is SVGAGI. V gave up 11 bases and J gave up 2 bases; unmatched junction bases: 2. In DNA form, the CDR3 reads TGTGCCGGGAGGGACAACACCGGGGAGCTGTTTTTT. Protein sequence: CAGRDNTGELFF.

The genes are TRBV10-3 and TRBJ2-5; D is perhaps TRBD1 (5 bases). CDR1 is ENHRY and CDR2 is SYGVKD in the germline V gene. V lost 7 bases, J lost 1 base, and 13 bases lay in between. The CDR3 spans 14 residues. The CDR3 spells CAINPGHFQETQYF. The CDR3 nucleotides are TGTGCCATCAACCCAGGGCACTTCCAAGAGACCCAGTACTTC.

This chain joins TRBV7-6 and TRBJ1-2; 8 bases line up with TRBD1. Unmatched junction bases numbered 8, after V lost 4 bases and J lost 4 bases. The germline V gene has CDR1 SGHVS and CDR2 FNYEAQ. The CDR3 sequence is 15 residues long. CDR3 sequence reads: CASSSIAGTGYGYTF. The DNA for the CDR3 is TGTGCCAGCAGCTCTATCGCCGGGACAGGCTATGGCTACACCTTC.

The chain uses TRBV7-6 and TRBJ2-2; 8 bases fit TRBD1. The V gene's germline CDR1 is SGHVS and CDR2 FNYEAQ. V lost 5 bases to trimming and J lost 3 bases; unmatched junction nucleotides: 11. The CDR3 is made up of 17 amino acids. For the CDR3, the DNA is TGTGCCAGCAGCACCCGGACAGGGCGGCGGGACACCGGGGAGCTGTTTTTT. Residues: CASSTRTGRRDTGELFF. The variable domain in full, completed from reference TRBV7-6 and TRBJ2-2, reads GAGVSQSPRYKVTKRGQDVALRCDPISGHVSLYWYRQALGQGPEFLTYFNYEAQQDKSGLPNDRFSAERPEGSISTLTIQRTEQRDSAMYRCASSTRTGRRDTGELFFGEGSRLTVL.

The V call is TRBV27, the J call TRBJ1-1, with TRBD1 matching 10 bases. The CDR3 is 13 residues long. V lost 5 bases and J lost 11; bases outside the gene matches: 8. The germline V gene encodes CDR1 MNHEY and CDR2 SMNVEV (reference sequence). The CDR3 DNA follows: TGTGCCAGCAGTCGACAGGGGGCGCAGGAGGCTTTCTTT. Residues: CASSRQGAQEAFF.

The chain has TRBV7-2 and TRBJ2-2; TRBD2 matches 8 bases. With 5 bases clipped from V and 5 bases from J, the junction kept 7 bases outside the gene matches. CDR1 and CDR2 from the germline V gene are SGHTA and FQGNSA. CDR3 length: 15 residues. The CDR3 coding sequence is TGTGCCAGCAGCCGGGAGGGCCGTAGGACCGGGGAGCTGTTTTTT. Translation: CASSREGRRTGELFF.

This rearrangement joins TRBV5-4 to TRBJ2-3; 8 bases are a match to TRBD2. Trimming at V came to 0 bases and at J to 1 base, leaving 4 bases not matched to a gene. The CDR3 is 16 amino acids. The germline gives CDR1 SGHNT, CDR2 YYREEE (reference sequence). CDR3 bases: TGTGCCAGCAGCTTGGGCGGGGGGCTCCGCACAGATACGCAGTATTTT. Its translation is CASSLGGGLRTDTQYF.

The V gene is TRBV25-1, the J gene TRBJ1-4; D is unresolved. V lost 6 bases to trimming and J lost 7 bases, with 12 bases between them. Germline CDR1 MGHDK, CDR2 SYGVNS. CDR3 length equals 13 residues. CDR3 loop: CASSERGREKLFF. DNA of the CDR3: TGTGCCAGCAGCGAACGAGGGCGTGAAAAACTGTTTTTT.

This rearrangement joins TRBV12-5 to TRBJ1-1; 9 bases map to TRBD1. J was trimmed by 5 bases and V by 0 bases; bases with no gene match: 19. From germline, CDR1 is LGHNT and CDR2 FRNRAP. The CDR3 runs to 20 residues. This CDR3 is CASGLVKRGDRVTLGTEAFF. CDR3 bases: TGTGCTAGTGGTTTGGTAAAAAGAGGGGACAGGGTGACTCTTGGGACTGAAGCTTTCTTT.

This chain connects TRBV13 to TRBJ1-1; TRBD1 is a possible D gene (6 bases). There are 15 residues in the CDR3. The V end was cut by 3 bases, the J end by 3 bases, with 14 bases between. CDR1 and CDR2 from the germline V gene are PRHDT and FYEKMQ (reference sequence). In DNA form, the CDR3 reads TGTGCCAGCAGCTTCACAGGGTTGAGGGACACTGAAGCTTTCTTT. Its protein product is CASSFTGLRDTEAFF.

The genes are TRBV2 and TRBJ2-2; tentatively, D is TRBD1 (6 bases). From germline, CDR1 is SNHLY and CDR2 FYNNEI. V dropped 3 bases and J dropped 0 bases, with 11 bases sitting between them. The CDR3 runs to 16 residues. CDR3 residues: CASSEEQGANTGELFF. As DNA, the CDR3 is TGTGCCAGCAGTGAGGAACAGGGCGCGAACACCGGGGAGCTGTTTTTT. Drawing the rest from reference TRBV2 and TRBJ2-2, the complete variable domain is EPEVTQTPSHQVTQMGQEVILRCVPISNHLYFYWYRQILGQKVEFLVSFYNNEISEKSEIFDDQFSVERPDGSNFTLKIRSTKLEDSAMYFCASSEEQGANTGELFFGEGSRLTVL.

V gene TRBV5-1 combines with J gene TRBJ2-7; D is perhaps TRBD1 (6 bases). The CDR3 contains 14 residues. Trimming removed 0 bases at V and 2 bases at J, with 9 bases between. Germline V gene data show CDR1 as SGHRS and CDR2 as YFSETQ. CDR3 in DNA: TGCGCCAGCAGCTTGGTGGACAGAACCTACGAGCAGTACTTC. Protein sequence: CASSLVDRTYEQYF.

This clone has just one count. The chain uses TRBV7-6 and TRBJ2-5; TRBD2 is a possible D gene (5 bases). The germline gives CDR1 SGHVS, CDR2 FNYEAQ. The CDR3 length is 14 residues. V lost 4 bases and J lost 0, with 9 bases in between. The CDR3 loop reads CASSSRGYQETQYF. As DNA, the CDR3 is TGTGCCAGCAGCTCCCGAGGGTACCAAGAGACCCAGTACTTC.

CDR3 sequence reads: CASSLSTGPNTEAFF. CDR3 DNA: TGTGCCAGCAGCTTGTCGACAGGGCCGAACACTGAAGCTTTCTTT. This chain joins TRBV5-6 and TRBJ1-1, with 7 positions matching TRBD1. V was clipped by 1 base and J by 1 base; unmatched bases: 4. This CDR3 comprises 15 residues. Germline lookup yields CDR1 SGHDT and CDR2 YYEEEE.

The chain combines TRBV5-1 with TRBJ2-1; 9 bases line up with TRBD2. J was trimmed by 7 bases and V by 0 bases; bases with no gene match: 5. The CDR3 is made up of 15 amino acids. In germline, CDR1 is SGHRS, CDR2 YFSETQ. The CDR3 DNA follows: TGCGCCAGCAGCTTGGCCGGACTAGCGAATAATGAGCAGTTCTTC. Translation gives CASSLAGLANNEQFF.

The chain is built from TRBV29-1 and TRBJ2-1; D is unclear. In germline, CDR1 is SQVTM, CDR2 ANQGSEA. Between the trimmed V and J ends, which lost 7 bases and 0 bases, there was a span of 10 bases. The CDR3 is 13 amino acids. CDR3: CSDRVSSYNEQFF. The CDR3 DNA reads TGCAGCGATCGGGTGAGCTCCTACAATGAGCAGTTCTTC.

This chain connects TRBV2 to TRBJ2-1; D not resolved. CDR3 size: 14 residues. Trimming pared 8 bases from V and 0 bases from J, leaving 11 bases between. CDR1 is SNHLY and CDR2 is FYNNEI in the germline V gene. Here the CDR3 DNA reads TGTGCCAGCGCCAGCGAGAGCTCCTACAATGAGCAGTTCTTC. Protein sequence: CASASESSYNEQFF.

The chain links TRBV4-1 to TRBJ2-1, with a possible D match to TRBD1 (8 bases). Germline V gene sequence: CDR1 MGHRA, CDR2 YSYEKL. The CDR3 totals 14 residues. The ends were cut back, 9 bases at V and 6 bases at J, with 18 bases in the middle. CDR3 coding DNA: TGCGCCAGTTCTCTAAGCGGGACAGGCAATGAGCAGTTCTTC. This encodes CASSLSGTGNEQFF.

The J gene is TRBJ1-2, the V gene TRBV28; D gene unclear. The CDR3 covers 11 residues. The V gene lost 4 bases and the J gene lost 13 bases, with 13 bases spanning the gap. CDR1 is MDHEN and CDR2 is SYDVKM in the germline V gene. The CDR3 reads CASSSPRAGTF. CDR3 DNA sequence: TGTGCCAGCAGTTCCCCTCGCGCCGGCACCTTC.

V gene TRBV5-1 combines with J gene TRBJ2-1; D is undetermined. There are 13 residues in the CDR3. CDR1 is SGHRS, CDR2 YFSETQ, per germline. With 5 bases removed from V and 3 bases from J, the gap between germline ends came to 9 bases. The CDR3 nucleotides are TGCGCCAGCAGTTTAGCCTTCTACAATGAGCAGTTCTTC. This translates into CASSLAFYNEQFF.